Following are 30 T cell receptor beta chains from one sample sequenced in a study of blood T cell repertoires in COVID-19. Profiling relied on immunoSEQ multiplex PCR, and the TCRdb table lists in-frame clones only, not all of them. Of approximately 76,000 clones listed, approximately 82% are singletons. The specimen was peripheral blood. These TCRs come from a man aged 80 or over with active or convalescent COVID-19.

The rearrangement joins TRBV28 to TRBJ2-1, with 10 bases lining up with TRBD2. V lost 6 bases to trimming and J lost 7 bases; unmatched junction nucleotides: 15. The V gene's germline CDR1 is MDHEN and CDR2 SYDVKM. The CDR3 has 17 amino acids. The CDR3: CASSPPGGSGRANEQFF. The CDR3 nucleotides read TGTGCCAGCAGCCCTCCTGGGGGGAGCGGGAGGGCGAATGAGCAGTTCTTC.

This clone was seen at least ten times. The genes are TRBV3-1 (or the pseudogene TRBV3-2) and TRBJ2-7; 7 positions match TRBD2. The CDR3 extends over 15 amino acids. CDR1 and CDR2 from the germline V gene are LGHDT and YNNKEL (reference sequence). V dropped 5 bases and J dropped 2; count of bases not matched to a gene: 9. CDR3 sequence (DNA): TGTGCCAGCAGCTCTGCCGGGAGGTTCCCCTACGAGCAGTACTTC. Amino acids: CASSSAGRFPYEQYF.

The chain couples TRBV5-1 to TRBJ1-6; TRBD1 matches 8 bases. The V and J ends lost 0 bases and 4 bases, in that order; junction bases with no gene match: 3. The CDR3 totals 16 residues. From germline, CDR1 is SGHRS and CDR2 YFSETQ. The CDR3 DNA follows: TGCGCCAGCAGCTTGGAGGGACAGGCGTATAATTCACCCCTCCACTTT. Translating it yields CASSLEGQAYNSPLHF.

V usage is TRBV9 and J usage is TRBJ2-2, with a tentative D call TRBD2 (6 bases). The CDR3 length is 14 residues. Deletions cut 2 bases from V and 5 bases from J, with 10 bases between. Germline values: CDR1 SGDLS, CDR2 YYNGEE. CDR3 sequence: CASSVWGTTGELFF. CDR3 bases: TGTGCCAGCAGCGTCTGGGGGACTACCGGGGAGCTGTTTTTT.

This clone was seen a handful of times. V is TRBV5-1 and J is TRBJ1-3; a possible D gene is TRBD1 (5 bases). Germline V gives CDR1 SGHRS, CDR2 YFSETQ. The CDR3 is 15 residues long. V was clipped by 5 bases and J by 1 base, with 13 bases between them. The CDR3, as DNA: TGCGCCAGCAGAGGCCCAGGGTTATCTGGAAACACCATATATTTT. Its translation is CASRGPGLSGNTIYF.

This chain joins TRBV28 and TRBJ1-6; D possibly corresponds to TRBD1 (5 bases). From germline, CDR1 is MDHEN and CDR2 SYDVKM. V was cut by 7 bases and J by 6 bases, with 16 bases left in between. CDR3 length: 15 residues. The CDR3 region is CASTPRQSSNSPLHF. CDR3 nucleotide sequence: TGTGCCAGCACTCCACGACAGTCTAGTAATTCACCCCTCCACTTT.

The CDR3 region is CASSYRDYEQYF. CDR3 nucleotide sequence: TGTGCCAGCAGTTACCGGGACTACGAGCAGTACTTC. The chain is built from TRBV6-2 or TRBV6-3 and TRBJ2-7, with D possibly matching TRBD2 (5 bases). Trimming left V 2 bases short and J 3 bases short, with 5 bases between. The CDR3 is 12 amino acids. Germline lookup yields CDR1 MNHEY and CDR2 SVGEGT.

This clone was detected only once. The V gene is TRBV7-8, the J gene TRBJ1-1, with unresolved D. From germline, CDR1 is SGHVS and CDR2 FQNEAQ. The CDR3 covers 16 residues. Trimming shortened V by 0 bases and J by 6 bases, and 17 bases separated the two germline ends. Written as DNA, the CDR3 is TGTGCCAGCAGCTTAGCGCGGGTTTTATCGGGCGCTGAAGCTTTCTTT. Its translation is CASSLARVLSGAEAFF.

The chain couples TRBV5-5 to TRBJ1-6; tentatively, D is TRBD1 (6 bases). The CDR3 has 16 amino acids. Trimming cost V 5 bases and J 7 bases, with 19 bases left between them. Looked up from germline, CDR1 is SGHKS and CDR2 is YYEKEE (reference sequence). The CDR3, as DNA: TGTGCCAGCAGTCGGGGTGGGCAGGGGCAGAATTCACCCCTCCACTTT. Amino acids: CASSRGGQGQNSPLHF.

The rearrangement joins TRBV2 to TRBJ1-1, with 7 bases fitting TRBD1. The CDR3 runs to 13 residues. Germline V gene sequence: CDR1 SNHLY, CDR2 FYNNEI. With V trimmed by 6 bases and J by 5 bases, 6 bases remained unmatched. This chain's CDR3 is CASSADRVTEAFF. The CDR3 DNA reads as TGTGCCAGCAGCGCAGACAGGGTTACTGAAGCTTTCTTT.

The chain joins TRBV12-5 to TRBJ2-1, with D tentatively TRBD1 (6 bases). CDR1 and CDR2 from the germline V gene are LGHNT and FRNRAP. Between the trimmed V and J ends, which lost 0 bases and 5 bases, there was a span of 11 bases. The CDR3 loop spans 15 amino acids. The CDR3 loop is CASGLVRTEDNEQFF. In DNA form, the CDR3 reads TGTGCTAGTGGTTTGGTACGGACAGAAGACAATGAGCAGTTCTTC.

Only one count was recorded for this clone. The chain links TRBV5-1 to TRBJ1-1; the match to TRBD1 covers 10 bases. CDR1 SGHRS and CDR2 YFSETQ come from the germline V gene. The CDR3 loop spans 16 amino acids. J lost 6 bases, V lost 5 bases, and 13 bases had no gene match. The CDR3 loop reads CASSLSGTGASAEAFF. As DNA, the CDR3 is TGCGCCAGCAGTCTCTCCGGGACAGGGGCGAGCGCTGAAGCTTTCTTT.

The chain couples TRBV11-2 to TRBJ2-7; 7 positions agree with TRBD1. The ends lost 5 bases at V and 1 base at J; junction bases unmatched: 8. The CDR3 spans 15 residues. Germline assignment: CDR1 SGHAT and CDR2 FQNNGV. CDR3 DNA sequence: TGTGCCAGCAGCGGTCAGACAGGGTATTCCTACGAGCAGTACTTC. Amino acid sequence: CASSGQTGYSYEQYF.

The V gene is TRBV4-3, the J gene TRBJ1-6, with a weak D call TRBD1 (6 bases). Germline V gives CDR1 LGHNA, CDR2 YSLEER. V lost 8 bases, J lost 6 bases, and 17 bases lay in between. The CDR3 is made up of 15 amino acids. The CDR3 bases are TGCGCCAGCCGCCGTACCGGACAGTCTAATTCACCCCTCCACTTT. Translation: CASRRTGQSNSPLHF.

This rearrangement joins TRBV9 to TRBJ1-5, with TRBD1 matching 7 bases. The germline gives CDR1 SGDLS, CDR2 YYNGEE. V lost 0 bases, J lost 5 bases, and 2 bases stayed unmatched. This CDR3 spans 14 amino acids. The CDR3 protein is CASSVGQGDQPQHF. In DNA form, the CDR3 reads TGTGCCAGCAGCGTAGGACAGGGAGATCAGCCCCAGCATTTT. Supplemented by reference TRBV9 and TRBJ1-5, the full variable domain reads DSGVTQTPKHLITATGQRVTLRCSPRSGDLSVYWYQQSLDQGLQFLIQYYNGEERAKGNILERFSAQQFPDLHSELNLSSLELGDSALYFCASSVGQGDQPQHFGDGTRLSIL.

The chain employs TRBV30 and TRBJ2-5; D is possibly TRBD1 (7 bases). With 5 bases removed from V and 7 bases from J, the gap between germline ends came to 17 bases. The germline V gene encodes CDR1 GTSNPN and CDR2 SVGIG (reference sequence). This CDR3 has 13 amino acids. The CDR3 loop reads CAWGTRNRGTQYF. CDR3 in DNA: TGTGCCTGGGGGACTCGAAACAGGGGGACCCAGTACTTC.

The CDR3 region has the DNA TGTGCCAGCAGCTTAGGACATCGAGACTATGGCTACACCTTC. Protein: CASSLGHRDYGYTF. The chain couples TRBV5-6 to TRBJ1-2; TRBD1 might be the D (5 bases). Germline values: CDR1 SGHDT, CDR2 YYEEEE. The V and J ends lost 2 bases and 3 bases respectively, with 11 bases between them. This CDR3 comprises 14 residues.

The gene calls are TRBV29-1 and TRBJ2-2, with 7 bases that match TRBD2. The CDR3 runs 15 residues. V lost 4 bases to trimming and J lost 0 bases; unmatched junction nucleotides: 5. From germline, CDR1 is SQVTM and CDR2 ANQGSEA. The CDR3 spells CSVGRAGANTGELFF. CDR3 DNA sequence: TGCAGCGTTGGGAGGGCGGGAGCGAACACCGGGGAGCTGTTTTTT.

The V call is TRBV10-3, the J call TRBJ2-2, with a tentative D call TRBD2 (6 bases). Germline V lookup: CDR1 ENHRY, CDR2 SYGVKD. This CDR3 contains 14 residues. Trimming pared 10 bases from V and 6 bases from J, leaving 18 bases between. The CDR3 DNA reads TGTGCCACCCGGGATCGAGCGGGCGCCGGGGAGCTGTTTTTT. Its translation: CATRDRAGAGELFF.

The chain combines TRBV28 with TRBJ1-1; TRBD1 agrees at 10 bases. The length of the CDR3 is 12 residues. Germline V gives CDR1 MDHEN, CDR2 SYDVKM. CDR3 in amino acids: CVLKGTGDEAFF. The CDR3, as DNA: TGTGTTTTGAAGGGGACAGGGGATGAAGCTTTCTTT.

This sequence joins TRBV18 and TRBJ1-1; D possibly corresponds to TRBD1 (5 bases). The CDR3 length is 15 residues. Between the trimmed V and J ends, which lost 7 bases and 1 base, there was a span of 16 bases. CDR1 is KGHSH, CDR2 LQKENI, per germline. CDR3: CASLPQGGGNTEAFF. For the CDR3, the DNA is TGTGCCAGCTTACCGCAGGGCGGCGGGAACACTGAAGCTTTCTTT.

The CDR3 nucleotides read TGTGCCTGGGACAGGGGGAACACTGAAGCTTTCTTT. Encoded protein: CAWDRGNTEAFF. The V gene is TRBV30, the J gene TRBJ1-1; 8 bases map to TRBD1. The CDR3 has 12 amino acids. J gave up 1 base and V 5 bases, and 0 bases lay outside the gene matches. The germline gives CDR1 GTSNPN, CDR2 SVGIG (reference sequence).

The chain recombines TRBV3-1 (or the pseudogene TRBV3-2) with TRBJ2-5, with D possibly matching TRBD1 (6 bases). Germline V gene lookup returns CDR1 LGHDT and CDR2 YNNKEL (reference sequence). V gave up 5 bases and J gave up 0 bases, with 10 bases separating them. The CDR3 length is 14 residues. The CDR3 DNA sequence: TGTGCCAGCAGCTCCCACAGGGACCAAGAGACCCAGTACTTC. Translation gives CASSSHRDQETQYF.

The chain has TRBV11-2 and TRBJ2-6; possibly TRBD1 for D (6 bases). The ends were cut back, 4 bases at V and 2 bases at J, with 9 bases in the middle. The CDR3 consists of 15 residues. Germline assignment: CDR1 SGHAT and CDR2 FQNNGV. CDR3 sequence (DNA): TGTGCCAGCAGCTCCAGGGGTGCTGGGGCCAACGTCCTGACTTTC. Its protein product is CASSSRGAGANVLTF. The full variable domain, its missing parts supplied by reference TRBV11-2 and TRBJ2-6, is EAGVAQSPRYKIIEKRQSVAFWCNPISGHATLYWYQQILGQGPKLLIQFQNNGVVDDSQLPKDRFSAERLKGVDSTLKIQPAKLEDSAVYLCASSSRGAGANVLTFGAGSRLTVL.

The chain employs TRBV5-5 and TRBJ1-3; D remains unclear. The CDR3 runs 17 residues. The germline CDR1 and CDR2 sequences are SGHKS and YYEKEE (reference sequence). Between the trimmed V and J ends, which lost 1 base and 0 bases, there was a span of 14 bases. DNA of the CDR3: TGTGCCAGCAGCTTGTCTCCCAACTACTACTCTGGAAACACCATATATTTT. Translation gives CASSLSPNYYSGNTIYF.

The chain links TRBV7-2 to TRBJ1-1; unclear D gene. V lost 1 base to trimming and J lost 0 bases, with 6 bases between them. Germline assignment: CDR1 SGHTA and CDR2 FQGNSA. The CDR3 length is 14 residues. CDR3 DNA sequence: TGTGCCAGCAGCTTAGGTCCCATGAACACTGAAGCTTTCTTT. This sequence encodes CASSLGPMNTEAFF.

The chain recombines TRBV5-6 with TRBJ2-1; D gene ambiguous. The germline gives CDR1 SGHDT, CDR2 YYEEEE. The CDR3 extends over 12 amino acids. Deletions cut 2 bases from V and 7 bases from J, with 7 bases between. The CDR3 bases are TGTGCCAGCAGCTTCATTAGAAATGAGCAGTTCTTC. As protein: CASSFIRNEQFF.

The V gene is TRBV5-1, the J gene TRBJ1-3; 7 bases line up with TRBD1. The CDR3 has 14 residues. CDR1 SGHRS and CDR2 YFSETQ come from the germline V gene. The J segment lost 3 bases and the V segment lost 0 bases, leaving 0 bases of the junction unmatched. CDR3 sequence reads: CASSLGQGGNTIYF. In DNA, the CDR3 is TGCGCCAGCAGCTTGGGACAGGGTGGAAACACCATATATTTT.

This clone has a handful of counts. The gene calls are TRBV6-6 and TRBJ1-5, with 7 bases fitting TRBD1. The CDR3 consists of 19 residues. The V gene's germline CDR1 is MNHNY and CDR2 SVGAGI (reference sequence). The V gene end was trimmed by 5 bases and the J gene end by 1 base; junction bases not matched to a gene: 17. In nucleotides, the CDR3 is TGTGCCAGCAGTCCGGGACAGCGGGGGGTATATTCGAGCAATCAGCCCCAGCATTTT. As protein: CASSPGQRGVYSSNQPQHF.

The chain combines TRBV2 with TRBJ1-4, with D maybe TRBD1 (6 bases). This CDR3 is 15 amino acids long. Trimming shortened V by 5 bases and J by 0 bases, and 10 bases separated the two germline ends. Germline lookup yields CDR1 SNHLY and CDR2 FYNNEI. CDR3: CASSLGGATNEKLFF. In DNA form, the CDR3 reads TGTGCCAGCAGTCTAGGGGGGGCAACTAATGAAAAACTGTTTTTT.